This T cell receptor (beta chain) originates from a study of tissue T cells after allogeneic stem cell transplantation. Study-level results: TCR repertoires tracked anatomic similarity, regardless of disease or transplant status.

Time point given: mouse harvest day 14 after allogeneic transplant. Mouse grafts combined 10^7 T-cell-depleted bone marrow cells with 10^6 splenic CD5+ T cells. Here immunoSEQ multiplex PCR was the method, and the copy in TCRdb shows in-frame clones only, minus some. The profile shows some 6,000 clones, around half of them singletons. About this clone: Antigen unknown. Mouse germline and gene names are used.

The source is a female BALB/c mouse given C57BL/6 T cells with graft-versus-host disease after an allogeneic hematopoietic cell transplant. Sequenced sample: gut tissue.

CDR3 DNA (partial): TGCACCTGCAGTGCAGTGGGGGCGAGCTCCTATGAACAGTAC. Translation: CTCSAVGASSYEQY. In full, the CDR3 is CTCSAVGASSYEQYF. The gene calls are TRBV1 and TRBJ2-7; D may match TRBD1 or TRBD2 (6 bases each). The CDR3 extends 1 residue past the end of the read, so its final part is completed from the germline J gene. The CDR3 sequence is 15 residues long. The V end was cut by 1 base, the J end by 0 bases, with 10 bases between. The germline V gene has CDR1 NSQYPW and CDR2 LRSPGD (reference sequence).